This T cell receptor beta chain appears in the sequencing data of a study of T cells in Graves' hyperthyroidism and ophthalmopathy. This clonotype has ten or more counts. Authors of the study amplified TCR beta CDR3 regions from RNA transcripts. Researchers ran a first-round RT-PCR on the TCR CDR3 using the HTBI primer set. From the multiplex PCR reads, TCRdb called clonotypes with MiXCR, one entry per CDR3 protein. The table records 640,000 or so distinct CDR3 sequences, roughly 15% of them present only once. The germline V and J ends were trimmed by 4 bases and 2 bases, with 11 bases remaining between them. From germline, CDR1 is MDHEN and CDR2 SYDVKM. This CDR3 region has 14 residues.

This clonotype was sampled from a woman aged 40-49 years with Graves' ophthalmopathy. The V and J genes are TRBV28 and TRBJ1-2; D not certain. Sequences were obtained from blood. The CDR3 region has the DNA TGTGCCAGCAGTTCCGCTGATTCGAACTATGGCTACACCTTC. This gives the protein CASSSADSNYGYTF.